Shown below are 23 T cell receptor beta chains from a single sample sequenced in a study of early stage breast cancer tumors. Only in-frame clones appear in the TCRdb table, and some are missing; sequencing was by immunoSEQ multiplex PCR. Here the sample spans 70,000 or so clones, roughly 80% being singletons. Sequencing used blood. The receptors shown here come from a person aged 35-50 years with breast cancer.

This chain connects TRBV9 to TRBJ1-5; tentatively, D is TRBD1 (6 bases). V was clipped by 4 bases and J by 7 bases, with 18 bases between them. Germline CDR1 SGDLS, CDR2 YYNGEE. This CDR3 has 15 amino acids. The CDR3 DNA is TGTGCCAGCAGCCCGAGGGGGGGGACGGGGCAGCCCCAGCATTTT. This sequence encodes CASSPRGGTGQPQHF.

The genes are TRBV5-1 and TRBJ2-7, with a possible D match to TRBD2 (5 bases). V shed 7 bases and J shed 3 bases, with 17 bases lying between them. The CDR3 totals 14 residues. Per germline, CDR1 SGHRS and CDR2 YFSETQ. CDR3 in DNA: TGCGCCAGCCACCTCGAGGGCAGTTACTACGAGCAGTACTTC. Residues: CASHLEGSYYEQYF.

This clone was recorded once. The rearrangement joins TRBV6-1 to TRBJ1-1; TRBD1 matches 8 bases. This CDR3 is 16 amino acids long. In germline, CDR1 is MNHNS, CDR2 SASEGT. The ends lost 2 bases at V and 5 bases at J; junction bases unmatched: 10. CDR3 DNA: TGTGCCAGCAGTGAACTAGGACAGGGAGGTAGAACTGAAGCTTTCTTT. It yields the protein CASSELGQGGRTEAFF.

This chain connects TRBV18 to TRBJ2-3; no definite D call. The V and J ends lost 6 bases and 2 bases respectively, with 6 bases between them. CDR3 length: 12 residues. Germline values: CDR1 KGHSH, CDR2 LQKENI. For the CDR3, the DNA is TGTGCCAGCTCGGCAAACACAGATACGCAGTATTTT. Translating it yields CASSANTDTQYF.

V usage is TRBV6-5 and J usage is TRBJ2-5; 13 positions match TRBD2. V shed 2 bases, J shed 2 bases, and the junction held 2 bases outside the gene matches. The CDR3 spans 16 residues. Per germline, CDR1 MNHEY and CDR2 SVGAGI. In DNA, the CDR3 is TGTGCCAGCAGTTACGGACTAGCGGGAGTTCAAGAGACCCAGTACTTC. It yields the protein CASSYGLAGVQETQYF.

In its sample, this clone was seen a few times. The V gene is TRBV7-9, the J gene TRBJ1-2; D gene uncertain. CDR1 SEHNR and CDR2 FQNEAQ come from the germline V gene (reference sequence). The CDR3 consists of 15 residues. V lost 5 bases and J lost 8, with 21 bases in between. DNA for the CDR3: TGTGCCAGCAGCAGACTGAACGGGGATACGGAAGGCTACACCTTC. Its translation: CASSRLNGDTEGYTF.

The chain employs TRBV11-2 and TRBJ2-3; D ambiguous. This CDR3 region has 16 residues. With 6 bases removed from V and 0 bases from J, the gap between germline ends came to 16 bases. Germline V gene lookup returns CDR1 SGHAT and CDR2 FQNNGV. DNA for the CDR3: TGTGCCAGCAGTTCTAGGGTGCTTACTAGCACAGATACGCAGTATTTT. Translating gives CASSSRVLTSTDTQYF.

The chain uses TRBV6-6 and TRBJ1-2; the match to TRBD1 covers 8 bases. In germline, CDR1 is MNHNY, CDR2 SVGAGI (reference sequence). V lost 6 bases, J lost 1 base, and 7 bases stayed unmatched. This CDR3 is 15 amino acids long. The CDR3 sequence is CASRDGTGDNYGYTF. The CDR3 DNA follows: TGTGCCAGCAGGGATGGGACAGGTGATAACTATGGCTACACCTTC.

This sequence joins TRBV14 and TRBJ2-2, with 10 bases aligning to TRBD2. The CDR3 extends over 17 amino acids. Germline V gives CDR1 SGHDN, CDR2 FVKESK. J gave up 4 bases and V 6 bases, and 11 bases lay outside the gene matches. The CDR3 nucleotides are TGTGCCAGCAGTCTGAGGAAACTAGCGGGAACCACCGGGGAGCTGTTTTTT. Encoded protein: CASSLRKLAGTTGELFF.

The J gene is TRBJ2-3, the V gene TRBV15, with D uncertain. This CDR3 is 16 amino acids long. Germline assignment: CDR1 LNHNV and CDR2 YYDKDF (reference sequence). V was trimmed by 0 bases and J by 5 bases, leaving 15 bases between them. CDR3 DNA: TGTGCCACCAGCAGAGATCGAGGCCTTTCGGGAGATACGCAGTATTTT. Protein sequence: CATSRDRGLSGDTQYF.

This clone has a single count. V is TRBV18 and J is TRBJ2-7, with D unresolved. The V gene's germline CDR1 is KGHSH and CDR2 LQKENI. V was clipped by 8 bases and J by 5 bases, with 10 bases between them. This CDR3 has 11 amino acids. As DNA, the CDR3 is TGTGCCAGCCGACGGTATAACGAGCAGTACTTC. Translated: CASRRYNEQYF.

This clone appeared a few times. V and J are TRBV2 and TRBJ2-1; D perhaps matches TRBD2 (6 bases). V was shortened by 0 bases and J by 7 bases, with 16 bases between the two germline ends. The CDR3 runs 16 residues. Germline lookup yields CDR1 SNHLY and CDR2 FYNNEI. The CDR3 coding sequence is TGTGCCAGCAGTGAAGCTTTTCGGGAGACTGGAAATGAGCAGTTCTTC. Its translation is CASSEAFRETGNEQFF.

The chain is built from TRBV9 and TRBJ2-3; 7 bases fit TRBD2. Trimming removed 0 bases from V and 6 bases from J; junction bases left unmatched: 13. This CDR3 is 17 amino acids long. In germline, CDR1 is SGDLS, CDR2 YYNGEE. CDR3 loop: CASSVGRGTIERDTQYF. The CDR3 nucleotides read TGTGCCAGCAGCGTAGGGCGGGGGACGATCGAAAGGGATACGCAGTATTTT.

The chain uses TRBV7-9 and TRBJ1-5, with no clear D. The CDR3 contains 12 residues. Germline CDR1 SEHNR, CDR2 FQNEAQ (reference sequence). V gave up 1 base and J gave up 9 bases, with 7 bases separating them. CDR3 sequence reads: CASSLDFPPQHF. The CDR3 DNA follows: TGTGCCAGCAGCTTAGATTTCCCGCCCCAGCATTTT.

CDR3 loop: CASGGVAEYNEQFF. The CDR3 coding sequence is TGTGCCAGCGGAGGAGTAGCGGAGTACAATGAGCAGTTCTTC. The chain employs TRBV6-5 and TRBJ2-1, with D possibly TRBD2 on 6 matching bases. Deletions cut 8 bases from V and 4 bases from J, with 15 bases between. CDR3 length: 14 residues. The germline gives CDR1 MNHEY, CDR2 SVGAGI.

The chain links TRBV11-2 to TRBJ1-1; D not certain. This CDR3 has 13 residues. CDR1 and CDR2 (germline): SGHAT, FQNNGV. Trimming stripped 0 bases from V and 7 bases from J, with 9 bases between. For the CDR3, the DNA is TGTGCCAGCAGCTTAGAGACACTATATGAAGCTTTCTTT. Translation gives CASSLETLYEAFF.

This rearrangement joins TRBV30 to TRBJ1-1; no definite D call. Germline CDR1 and CDR2: GTSNPN and SVGIG (reference sequence). Trimming removed 0 bases at V and 2 bases at J, with 7 bases between. This CDR3 spans 13 amino acids. This CDR3 is CAWSVGSNTEAFF. The CDR3 DNA follows: TGTGCCTGGAGTGTAGGGTCTAACACTGAAGCTTTCTTT.

This chain uses TRBV12-5 with TRBJ2-2; 7 bases fit TRBD1. The CDR3 covers 14 residues. Germline assignment: CDR1 LGHNT and CDR2 FRNRAP. The ends lost 6 bases at V and 3 bases at J; junction bases unmatched: 4. The CDR3 reads CASGSGTDTGELFF. The CDR3 DNA follows: TGTGCTAGTGGATCCGGGACAGACACCGGGGAGCTGTTTTTT.

The chain links TRBV6-6 to TRBJ2-2; D possibly matches TRBD1 or TRBD2 (5 bases each). V gave up 10 bases and J gave up 3 bases, with 21 bases separating them. The germline gives CDR1 MNHNY, CDR2 SVGAGI (reference sequence). The CDR3 covers 16 residues. The CDR3 coding sequence is TGTGCCACCATCCTGCGTGACAGCGGAGACACCGGGGAGCTGTTTTTT. This gives the protein CATILRDSGDTGELFF.

The V call is TRBV6-5, the J call TRBJ1-5, with D possibly matching TRBD1 (6 bases). The CDR3 sequence is 15 residues long. Germline V CDR1 and CDR2: MNHEY, SVGAGI. V was pared by 5 bases and J by 3 bases, with 14 bases between. The DNA of the CDR3 is TGTGCCAGCAGTCGGGGGGGGCGGGACAATCAGCCCCAGCATTTT. The encoded protein is CASSRGGRDNQPQHF.

The chain combines TRBV5-5 with TRBJ2-7, with 7 nucleotides matching TRBD1. The length of the CDR3 is 14 residues. Germline trimming cut 5 bases from V and 4 bases from J; bases unmatched to any gene: 9. Germline CDR1 is SGHKS and CDR2 is YYEKEE (reference sequence). The CDR3 DNA sequence: TGTGCCAGCAGTTTAACGGGACAGTCTTACGAGCAGTACTTC. Its protein is CASSLTGQSYEQYF.

The V and J genes are TRBV7-9 and TRBJ2-1; D ambiguous. Trimming left V 6 bases short and J 9 bases short, with 18 bases between. CDR3 length: 14 amino acids. Germline V gene lookup returns CDR1 SEHNR and CDR2 FQNEAQ (reference sequence). CDR3 region: CASSLNRVDGEQFF. The CDR3 bases are TGTGCCAGCAGTTTAAACCGGGTTGATGGTGAGCAGTTCTTC.

The CDR3 coding sequence is TGTGCCAGCAGTTACTCGAATCAGGGGAATCAGCCCCAGCATTTT. Translated, it gives CASSYSNQGNQPQHF. The gene calls are TRBV6-5 and TRBJ1-5, with a weak D call TRBD1 (6 bases). The V and J ends lost 0 bases and 4 bases respectively, with 10 bases between them. CDR1 MNHEY and CDR2 SVGAGI come from the germline V gene. The CDR3 spans 15 residues.